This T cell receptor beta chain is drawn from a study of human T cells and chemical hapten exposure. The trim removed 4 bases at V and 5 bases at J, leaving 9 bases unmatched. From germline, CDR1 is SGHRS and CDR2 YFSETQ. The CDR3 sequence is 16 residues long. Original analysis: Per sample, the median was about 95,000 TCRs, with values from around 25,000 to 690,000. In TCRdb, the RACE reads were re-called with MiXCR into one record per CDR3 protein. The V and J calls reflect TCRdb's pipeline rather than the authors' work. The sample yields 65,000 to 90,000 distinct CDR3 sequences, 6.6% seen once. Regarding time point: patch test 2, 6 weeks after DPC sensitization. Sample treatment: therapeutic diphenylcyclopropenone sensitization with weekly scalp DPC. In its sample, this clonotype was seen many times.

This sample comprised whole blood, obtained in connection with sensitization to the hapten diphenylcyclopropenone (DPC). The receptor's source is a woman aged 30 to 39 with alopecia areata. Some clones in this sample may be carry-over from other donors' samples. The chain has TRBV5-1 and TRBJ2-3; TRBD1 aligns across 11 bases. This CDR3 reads CASSPPGTGGGDTQYF. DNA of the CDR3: TGCGCCAGCAGCCCTCCCGGGACAGGGGGTGGAGATACGCAGTATTTT.